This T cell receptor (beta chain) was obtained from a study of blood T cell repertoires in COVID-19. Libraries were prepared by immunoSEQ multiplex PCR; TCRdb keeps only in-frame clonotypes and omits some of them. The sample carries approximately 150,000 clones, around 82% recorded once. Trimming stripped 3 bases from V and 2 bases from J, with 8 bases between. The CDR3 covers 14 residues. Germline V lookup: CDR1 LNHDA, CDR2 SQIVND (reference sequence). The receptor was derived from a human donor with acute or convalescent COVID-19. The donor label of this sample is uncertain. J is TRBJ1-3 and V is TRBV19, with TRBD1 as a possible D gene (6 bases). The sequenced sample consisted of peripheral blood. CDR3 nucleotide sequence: TGTGCCAGTAGTATCAACAGGGCTGGAAACACCATATATTTT. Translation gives CASSINRAGNTIYF.